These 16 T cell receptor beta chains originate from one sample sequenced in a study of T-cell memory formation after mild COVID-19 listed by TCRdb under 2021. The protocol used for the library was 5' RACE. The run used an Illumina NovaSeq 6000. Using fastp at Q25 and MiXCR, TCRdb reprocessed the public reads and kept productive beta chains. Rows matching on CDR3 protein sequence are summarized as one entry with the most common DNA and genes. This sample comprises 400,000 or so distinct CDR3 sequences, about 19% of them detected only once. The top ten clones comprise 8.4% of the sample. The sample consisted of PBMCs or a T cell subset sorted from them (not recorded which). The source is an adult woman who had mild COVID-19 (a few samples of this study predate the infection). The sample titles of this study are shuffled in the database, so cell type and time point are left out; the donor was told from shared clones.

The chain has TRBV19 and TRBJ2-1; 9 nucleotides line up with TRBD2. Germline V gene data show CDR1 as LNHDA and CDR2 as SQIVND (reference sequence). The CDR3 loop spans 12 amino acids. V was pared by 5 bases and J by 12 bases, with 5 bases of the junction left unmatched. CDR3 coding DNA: TGTGCCAGTAGTCCTAGCGGGATCATGCAGTTCTTC. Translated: CASSPSGIMQFF.

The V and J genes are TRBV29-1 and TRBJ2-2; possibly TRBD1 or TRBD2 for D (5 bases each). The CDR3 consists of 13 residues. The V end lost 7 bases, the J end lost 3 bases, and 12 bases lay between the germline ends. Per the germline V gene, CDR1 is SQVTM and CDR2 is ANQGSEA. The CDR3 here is CSAERGDTGELFF. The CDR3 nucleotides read TGCAGCGCCGAGAGGGGCGACACCGGGGAGCTGTTTTTT.

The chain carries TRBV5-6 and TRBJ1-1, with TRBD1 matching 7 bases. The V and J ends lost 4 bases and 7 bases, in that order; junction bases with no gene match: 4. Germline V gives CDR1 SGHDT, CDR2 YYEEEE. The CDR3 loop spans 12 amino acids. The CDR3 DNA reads TGTGCCAGCAGCCTGACAGGGTTTGAAGCTTTCTTT. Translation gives CASSLTGFEAFF.

This CDR3 is CASSLGRESSEQFF. CDR3 DNA: TGTGCCAGCAGCTTGGGGCGGGAGTCTAGCGAGCAGTTCTTC. The rearrangement links TRBV11-2 to TRBJ2-1, with 7 bases fitting TRBD2. V shed 3 bases and J 10 bases; nucleotides not matched to a gene: 9. The length of the CDR3 is 14 residues. Germline CDR1 and CDR2: SGHAT and FQNNGV.

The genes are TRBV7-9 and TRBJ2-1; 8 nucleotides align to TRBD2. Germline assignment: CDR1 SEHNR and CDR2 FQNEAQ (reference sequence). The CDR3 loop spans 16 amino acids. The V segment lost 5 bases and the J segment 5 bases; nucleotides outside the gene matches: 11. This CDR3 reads CASSHRSREGDNEQFF. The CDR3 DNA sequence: TGTGCCAGCAGCCATCGTAGCCGGGAGGGAGACAATGAGCAGTTCTTC.

CDR3 nucleotide sequence: TGTGCCAGCAGCTTAGAACGAGGGACTTATAAAAGCTCCTACAATGAGCAGTTCTTC. Amino acids: CASSLERGTYKSSYNEQFF. This rearrangement joins TRBV7-6 to TRBJ2-1, with a possible D match to TRBD2 (6 bases). The germline gives CDR1 SGHVS, CDR2 FNYEAQ. The germline V and J ends were trimmed by 1 base and 0 bases, with 19 bases remaining between them. The CDR3 is made up of 19 amino acids.

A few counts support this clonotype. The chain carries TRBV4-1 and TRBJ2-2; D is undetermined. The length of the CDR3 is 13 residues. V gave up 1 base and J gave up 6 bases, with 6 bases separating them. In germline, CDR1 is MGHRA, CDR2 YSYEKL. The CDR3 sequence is CASSQVGSGELFF. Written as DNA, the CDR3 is TGCGCCAGCAGCCAAGTGGGATCCGGGGAGCTGTTTTTT.

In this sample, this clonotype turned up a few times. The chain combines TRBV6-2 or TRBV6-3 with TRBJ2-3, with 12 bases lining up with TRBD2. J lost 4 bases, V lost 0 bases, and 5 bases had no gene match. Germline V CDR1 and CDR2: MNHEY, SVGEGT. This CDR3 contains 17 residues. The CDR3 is CASSYSTSGRRADTQYF. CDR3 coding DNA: TGTGCCAGCAGTTACTCGACTAGCGGGAGACGGGCAGATACGCAGTATTTT.

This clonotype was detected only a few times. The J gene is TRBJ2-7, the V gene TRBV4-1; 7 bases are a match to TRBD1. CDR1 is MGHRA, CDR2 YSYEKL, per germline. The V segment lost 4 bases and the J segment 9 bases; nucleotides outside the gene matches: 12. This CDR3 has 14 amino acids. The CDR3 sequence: CASSLAGQAAGQYF. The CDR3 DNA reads TGCGCCAGCAGCCTCGCCGGACAGGCGGCGGGGCAGTACTTC.

DNA of the CDR3: TGCGCCAGCAGCTTGACGACATCCGCAACTAATGAAAAACTGTTTTTT. Its protein product is CASSLTTSATNEKLFF. The gene calls are TRBV5-1 and TRBJ1-4; D call uncertain. The CDR3 covers 16 residues. Trimming took 1 base from V and 0 from J, leaving 10 bases between them. Germline V lookup: CDR1 SGHRS, CDR2 YFSETQ.

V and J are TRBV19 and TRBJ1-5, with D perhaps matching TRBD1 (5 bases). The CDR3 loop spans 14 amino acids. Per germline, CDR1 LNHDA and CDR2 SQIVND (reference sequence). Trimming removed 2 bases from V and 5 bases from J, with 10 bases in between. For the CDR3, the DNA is TGTGCCAGTAGTATATGGGTAGGGGATCAGCCCCAGCATTTT. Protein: CASSIWVGDQPQHF. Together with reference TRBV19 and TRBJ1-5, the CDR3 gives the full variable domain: DGGITQSPKYLFRKEGQNVTLSCEQNLNHDAMYWYRQDPGQGLRLIYYSQIVNDFQKGDIAEGYSVSREKKESFPLTVTSAQKNPTAFYLCASSIWVGDQPQHFGDGTRLSIL.

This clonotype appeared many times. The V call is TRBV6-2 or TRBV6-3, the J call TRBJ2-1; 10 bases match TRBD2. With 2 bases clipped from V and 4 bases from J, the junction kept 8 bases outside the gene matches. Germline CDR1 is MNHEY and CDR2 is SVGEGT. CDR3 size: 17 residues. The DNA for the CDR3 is TGTGCCAGCAGTTACGCTAGCGGGAGTCTTCCTTACAATGAGCAGTTCTTC. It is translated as CASSYASGSLPYNEQFF.

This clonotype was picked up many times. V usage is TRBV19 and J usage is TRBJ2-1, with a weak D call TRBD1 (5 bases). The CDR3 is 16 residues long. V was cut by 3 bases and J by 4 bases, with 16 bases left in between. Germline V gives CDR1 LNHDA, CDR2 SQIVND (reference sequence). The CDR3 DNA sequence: TGTGCCAGTAGTATTCGGCGACAGTACCGTTACAATGAGCAGTTCTTC. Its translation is CASSIRRQYRYNEQFF.

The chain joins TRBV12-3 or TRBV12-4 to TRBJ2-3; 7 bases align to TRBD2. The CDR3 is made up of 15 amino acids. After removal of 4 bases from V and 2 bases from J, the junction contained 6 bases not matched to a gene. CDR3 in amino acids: CASSYQSGATDTQYF. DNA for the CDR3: TGTGCCAGCAGTTACCAAAGCGGGGCCACAGATACGCAGTATTTT.

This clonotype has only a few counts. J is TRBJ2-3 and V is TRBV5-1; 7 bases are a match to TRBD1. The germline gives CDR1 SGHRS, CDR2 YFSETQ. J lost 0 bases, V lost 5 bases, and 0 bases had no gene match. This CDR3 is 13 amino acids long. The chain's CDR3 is CASRGQSTDTQYF. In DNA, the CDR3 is TGCGCCAGCAGGGGACAGAGCACAGATACGCAGTATTTT.

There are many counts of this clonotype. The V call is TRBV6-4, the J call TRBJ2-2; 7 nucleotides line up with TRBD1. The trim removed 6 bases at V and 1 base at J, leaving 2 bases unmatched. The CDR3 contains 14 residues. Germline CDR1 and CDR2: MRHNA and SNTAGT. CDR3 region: CASSRQGNTGELFF. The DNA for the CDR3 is TGTGCCAGCAGCCGACAGGGGAACACCGGGGAGCTGTTTTTT.